One T cell receptor beta chain is described in this entry. What it binds is unknown. A much larger clonotype is one base distant, so this may be a read error. This specimen belongs to a study of tumor and adjacent non-tumor tissue in lung cancer. The CDR3 spans 13 residues. CDR1 and CDR2 from the germline V gene are MNHEY and SVGEGT. Trimming removed 6 bases from V and 2 bases from J, with 8 bases in between. Study-wide findings and caveats: TCR diversity was significantly greater in tumor than normal lung tissue.

The template was RNA from unsorted bulk tissue. Distant lung tissue was collected more than 3 cm away from the tumor edge. Newly diagnosed lung cancer patients had thoracic surgery in China, August–November 2014, without prior chemotherapy. A modified ARM-PCR protocol with three rounds of nested PCR amplified TCRbeta. TCRdb processed the multiplex PCR reads anew with MiXCR; each CDR3 protein has one entry. Of some 100,000 distinct CDR3 sequences in the sample, about 61% are singletons; the top ten hold roughly 19%. The sample consisted of distant non-tumor lung tissue. This sequence originates from a man aged 60 to 69 with non-small cell lung cancer. The J gene is TRBJ2-4, the V gene TRBV6-2 or TRBV6-3; D uncertain. CDR3 residues: CASRIKTKNIQYF. CDR3 coding DNA: TGTGCCAGCAGGATTAAAACCAAAAACATTCAGTACTTC.